This TCR beta chain was retrieved from a study of blood T cell repertoires in COVID-19. Per the original data handling: Amplification of reference gene primers was used by the study to estimate nucleated cell counts. The repertoire was sequenced with immunoSEQ multiplex PCR; TCRdb's copy has only in-frame clones and lacks some. V and J calls and clone size are as listed in that table; D and trimming were resolved from the DNA. The table has some 28,000 clones, about 90% seen once. CDR3 length: 14 amino acids. With 3 bases removed from V and 8 bases from J, the gap between germline ends came to 12 bases. Germline V gene data show CDR1 as SGHDT and CDR2 as YYEEEE.

The source material was peripheral blood. The source of this sequence is a human donor in a cohort sampled during active COVID-19. The chain couples TRBV5-6 to TRBJ1-6; D gene ambiguous. The CDR3 loop is CASSSRLTYSPLHF. CDR3 coding DNA: TGTGCCAGCAGCTCCCGACTCACTTATTCACCCCTCCACTTT. Based on the CDR3 plus reference TRBV5-6 and TRBJ1-6, the full variable domain is DAGVTQSPTHLIKTRGQQVTLRCSPKSGHDTVSWYQQALGQGPQFIFQYYEEEERQRGNFPDRFSGHQFPNYSSELNVNALLLGDSALYLCASSSRLTYSPLHFGNGTRLTVT.